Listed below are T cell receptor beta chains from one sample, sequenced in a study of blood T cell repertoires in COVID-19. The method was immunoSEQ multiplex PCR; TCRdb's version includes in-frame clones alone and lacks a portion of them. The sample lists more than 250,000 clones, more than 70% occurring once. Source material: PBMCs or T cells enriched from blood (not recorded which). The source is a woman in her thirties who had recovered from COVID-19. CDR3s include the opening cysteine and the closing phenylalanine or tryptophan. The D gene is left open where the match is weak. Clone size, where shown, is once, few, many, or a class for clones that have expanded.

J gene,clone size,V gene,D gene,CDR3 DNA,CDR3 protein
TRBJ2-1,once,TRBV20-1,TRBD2,TGCAGTGCTAGTCAAGCGGGGGGCCGCAATGAGCAGTTCTTC,CSASQAGGRNEQFF
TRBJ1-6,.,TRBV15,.,TGTGCCACCAGCAGGCGGGGGGGAGCATATAATTCACCCCTCCACTTT,CATSRRGGAYNSPLHF
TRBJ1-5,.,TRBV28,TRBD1,TGTGCCAGCAGTCCGGGGACAGGGGTAGAGCAGCCCCAGCATTTT,CASSPGTGVEQPQHF
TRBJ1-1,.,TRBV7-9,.,TGTGCCAGCAGCTTAGACAGAACAGGGTGGGACACTGAAGCTTTCTTT,CASSLDRTGWDTEAFF
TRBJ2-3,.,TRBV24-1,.,TGTGCCACCAGTGATCCGGGATCAACGGGCGATACGCAGTATTTT,CATSDPGSTGDTQYF
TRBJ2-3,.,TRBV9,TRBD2,TGTGCCAGCAGCCCACCTACAGCGGGGGTCACAGATACGCAGTATTTT,CASSPPTAGVTDTQYF
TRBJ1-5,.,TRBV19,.,TGTGCCAGTAGTAATGGAGGGGATCAGCCCCAGCATTTT,CASSNGGDQPQHF
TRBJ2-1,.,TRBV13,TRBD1,TGTGCCAGCAGCTTGGACAGGGGTTTCGTCAATGAGCAGTTCTTC,CASSLDRGFVNEQFF
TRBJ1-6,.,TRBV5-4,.,TGTGCCAGCAGCTTGGACCGGAGGAGCTCCTATAATTCACCCCTCCACTTT,CASSLDRRSSYNSPLHF
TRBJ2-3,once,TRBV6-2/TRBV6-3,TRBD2,TGTGCCAGCAGTTTCTCCTGGACTAGCGGGGGGGATGCAGATACGCAGTATTTT,CASSFSWTSGGDADTQYF
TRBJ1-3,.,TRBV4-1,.,TGCGCCAGCAGCCGTACATCGACCGGGACTCTCAGCTCTGGAAACACCATATATTTT,CASSRTSTGTLSSGNTIYF
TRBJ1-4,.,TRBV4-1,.,TGCGCCAGCAGCCAAGGCGGTCCAGGGTCCTCTGAAAAACTGTTTTTT,CASSQGGPGSSEKLFF
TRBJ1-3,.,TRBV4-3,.,TGCGCCAGCAGCCAAGATCTATACGCCGGGACACGAGGAAACACCATATATTTT,CASSQDLYAGTRGNTIYF
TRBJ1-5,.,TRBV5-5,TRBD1,TGTGCCAGCAGCATAGGGACAGATAATCAGCCCCAGCATTTT,CASSIGTDNQPQHF
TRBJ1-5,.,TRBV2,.,TGTGCCAGCAGCGGACTCGGGGGGACCAATCAGCCCCAGCATTTT,CASSGLGGTNQPQHF
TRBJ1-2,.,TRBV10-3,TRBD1,TGTGCCATCAGTGACTCCTGGGACAGCGCCGCCCGTTCCTATGGCTACACCTTC,CAISDSWDSAARSYGYTF
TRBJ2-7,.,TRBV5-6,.,TGTGCCAGCTCTACAGGGTCACAGAGGGACGAGCAGTACTTC,CASSTGSQRDEQYF
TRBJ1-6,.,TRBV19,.,TGTGCCAGTAGCGCGTCGATGGGCACACCCCTCCACTTT,CASSASMGTPLHF
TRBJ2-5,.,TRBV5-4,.,TGTGCCAGCAGCTCACTAGAGTCCAGAGAGACCCAGTACTTC,CASSSLESRETQYF
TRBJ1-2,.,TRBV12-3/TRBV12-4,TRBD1,TGTGCCAGCAGCCAGGGGGCTGGCTACACCTTC,CASSQGAGYTF
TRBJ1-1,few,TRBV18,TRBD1,TGTGCCAGCTCACCTTTTGGACAGGGAGGGAACACTGAAGCTTTCTTT,CASSPFGQGGNTEAFF
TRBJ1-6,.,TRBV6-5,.,TGTGCCAGCAGCAACCGGGGATCATATAATTCACCCCTCCACTTT,CASSNRGSYNSPLHF
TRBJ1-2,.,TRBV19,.,TGTGCCAGTAGTATAGTTGGAGGAGCTAACTATGGCTACACCTTC,CASSIVGGANYGYTF
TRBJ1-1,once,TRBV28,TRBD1,TGTGCCAGCAGGGGGCGACAGGGGAACACTGAAGCTTTCTTT,CASRGRQGNTEAFF
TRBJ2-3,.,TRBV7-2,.,TGTGCCAGCAGCCGGCCCGGGGGACATACGCAGTATTTT,CASSRPGGHTQYF
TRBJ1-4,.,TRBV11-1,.,TGTGCCAGCAGCTCAGACAGGACGAATGAAAAACTGTTTTTT,CASSSDRTNEKLFF
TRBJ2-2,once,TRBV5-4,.,TGTGCCAGCAGCTTGAAAGTGGCGGGCGGGGAGCTGTTTTTT,CASSLKVAGGELFF
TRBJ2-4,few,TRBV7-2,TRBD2,TGTGCCAGCAGCTTAGTCGGGGGGGCTGCCAAAAACATTCAGTACTTC,CASSLVGGAAKNIQYF
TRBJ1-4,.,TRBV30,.,TGTGCCTGCAATAAACAGGGTAATGAAAAACTGTTTTTT,CACNKQGNEKLFF
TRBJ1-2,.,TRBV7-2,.,TGTGCCAGCAGCTTAGGGACAGCAACCTTCTATGGCTACACCTTC,CASSLGTATFYGYTF
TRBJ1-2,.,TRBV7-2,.,TGTGCCAGCAGCTTAGACGCGGGGGCGTACTACACCTTC,CASSLDAGAYYTF
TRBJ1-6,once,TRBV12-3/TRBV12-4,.,TGTGCCAGCAGTTTGCGGGGACCCCTCCACTTT,CASSLRGPLHF
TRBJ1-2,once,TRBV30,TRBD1,TGTGCCCACTCCCGGGACAGCCCTGATGGCTACACCTTC,CAHSRDSPDGYTF
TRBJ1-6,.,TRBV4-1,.,TGCGCCAGCAGCCAAGATGGAGGACTGGTTAATTCACCCCTCCACTTT,CASSQDGGLVNSPLHF
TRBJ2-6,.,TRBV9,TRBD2,TGTGCCAGCAGCGTAGACCCGGGGGGGGGCTCCCATGCCTCTGGGGCCAACGTCCTGACTTTC,CASSVDPGGGSHASGANVLTF
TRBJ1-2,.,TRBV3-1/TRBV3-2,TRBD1,TGTGCCAGCAGCTACAGGGGGCACGGCTATGGCTACACCTTC,CASSYRGHGYGYTF
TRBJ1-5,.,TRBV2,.,TGTGCCAGCAGCCTTTCAAGGCGGGGGGGGAATCAGCCCCAGCATTTT,CASSLSRRGGNQPQHF
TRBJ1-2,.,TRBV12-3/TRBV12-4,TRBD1,TGTGCCAGCAAATGGACAGGGGCCTATGGCTACACCTTC,CASKWTGAYGYTF
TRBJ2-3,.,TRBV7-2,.,TGTGCCAGCAGGCGAGGAGGATCCACAGATACGCAGTATTTT,CASRRGGSTDTQYF
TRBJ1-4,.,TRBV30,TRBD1,TGTGCCTGGAGTGTGTCCCGGTCCCTCGGACAGGAATCTAATGAAAAACTGTTTTTT,CAWSVSRSLGQESNEKLFF
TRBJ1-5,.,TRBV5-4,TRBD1,TGTGCCAGCAGCTTAGGAACAGGGGACGCAAATCAGCCCCAGCATTTT,CASSLGTGDANQPQHF
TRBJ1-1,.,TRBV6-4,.,TGTGCCAGCAGTATAGGGGCGGCTAACATGAACACTGAAGCTTTCTTT,CASSIGAANMNTEAFF
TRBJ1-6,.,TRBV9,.,TGTGCCAGCAGCCAGACGACAGGAGGAGATAATTCACCCCTCCACTTT,CASSQTTGGDNSPLHF
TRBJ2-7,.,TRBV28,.,TGTGCCAGCAGTTTGGCCAGGGGAAGGTATGAGCAGTACTTC,CASSLARGRYEQYF
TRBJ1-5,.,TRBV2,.,TGTGCCAGCAGTGAAGACAGATATTATAGCAATCAGCCCCAGCATTTT,CASSEDRYYSNQPQHF
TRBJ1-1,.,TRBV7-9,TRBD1,TGTGCCAGCAGCTCAATTAAGGACAGGGTCTATCCCACTGAAGCTTTCTTT,CASSSIKDRVYPTEAFF
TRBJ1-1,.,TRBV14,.,TGTGCCAGCAGCTTTCTAGGGGGGGGCACTGAAGCTTTCTTT,CASSFLGGGTEAFF
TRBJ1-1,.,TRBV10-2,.,TGCGCCAGCAGGACCGGACAGCTGAACACTGAAGCTTTCTTT,CASRTGQLNTEAFF